This note documents a single T cell receptor beta chain sequence. This specimen comes from a study of control samples from healthy donors and cancer patients. The table came from immunoSEQ multiplex PCR; TCRdb's copy has only in-frame clones and leaves some out. The sample contains under 95,000 clones, around 84% of which appear only once. Sequencing used blood. The sequence was obtained from a man aged 50 to 59 in good health.

The CDR3 here is CASSQDWAGYEQYF. CDR3 DNA sequence: TGCGCCAGCAGCCAAGATTGGGCAGGCTACGAGCAGTACTTC. This chain joins TRBV4-3 and TRBJ2-7; D ambiguous. Germline lookup yields CDR1 LGHNA and CDR2 YSLEER. The CDR3 runs to 14 residues. V lost 0 bases and J lost 3, with 9 bases in between.